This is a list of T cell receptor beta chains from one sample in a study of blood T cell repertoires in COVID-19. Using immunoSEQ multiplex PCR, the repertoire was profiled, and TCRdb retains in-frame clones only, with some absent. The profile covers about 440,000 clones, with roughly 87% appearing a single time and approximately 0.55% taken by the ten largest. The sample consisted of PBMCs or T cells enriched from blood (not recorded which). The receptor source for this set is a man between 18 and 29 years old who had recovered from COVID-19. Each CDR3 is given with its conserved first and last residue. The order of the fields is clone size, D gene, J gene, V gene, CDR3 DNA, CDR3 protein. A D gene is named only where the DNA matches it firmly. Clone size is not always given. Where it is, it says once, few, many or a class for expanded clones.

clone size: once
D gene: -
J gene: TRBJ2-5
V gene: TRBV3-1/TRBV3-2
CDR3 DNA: TGTGCCAGCAGCAACCCCTCCCGGGATCAAGAGACCCAGTACTTC
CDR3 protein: CASSNPSRDQETQYF

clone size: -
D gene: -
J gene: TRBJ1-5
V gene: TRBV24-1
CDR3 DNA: TGTGCCACCAGTGACCCTCGGGGAGGGTATAACAATCAGCCCCAGCATTTT
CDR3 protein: CATSDPRGGYNNQPQHF

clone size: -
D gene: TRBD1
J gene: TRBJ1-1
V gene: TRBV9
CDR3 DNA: TGTGCCAGCAGCGCTGGGACAGTAGCTTTCTTT
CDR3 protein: CASSAGTVAFF

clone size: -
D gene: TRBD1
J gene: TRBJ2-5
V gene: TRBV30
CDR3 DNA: TGTGCCTGGAATGAAGGACAGGGACAGACCCAGTACTTC
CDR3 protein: CAWNEGQGQTQYF

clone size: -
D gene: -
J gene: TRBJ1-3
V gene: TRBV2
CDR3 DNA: TGTGCCAGCAGTCGAGAGGTCTCTGGAAACACCATATATTTT
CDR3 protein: CASSREVSGNTIYF

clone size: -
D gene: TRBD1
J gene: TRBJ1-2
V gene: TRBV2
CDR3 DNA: TGTGCCAGCAGTGAAGGGACAGGGTACGGTGACTATGGCTACACCTTC
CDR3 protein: CASSEGTGYGDYGYTF

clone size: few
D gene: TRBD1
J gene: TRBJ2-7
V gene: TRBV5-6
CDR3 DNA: TGTGCCAGCAGCCTAGGACAGGGACGCTCCTACGAGCAGTACTTC
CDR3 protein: CASSLGQGRSYEQYF

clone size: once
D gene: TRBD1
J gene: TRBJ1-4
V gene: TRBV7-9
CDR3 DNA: TGTGCCAGCAGCTTAAAGAACAGGGGAGGTAGTGAAAAACTGTTTTTT
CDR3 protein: CASSLKNRGGSEKLFF

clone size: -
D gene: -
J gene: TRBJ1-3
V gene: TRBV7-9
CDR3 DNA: TGTGCCAGCAGCCTCAGGACAACCTCTGGAAACACCATATATTTT
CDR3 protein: CASSLRTTSGNTIYF

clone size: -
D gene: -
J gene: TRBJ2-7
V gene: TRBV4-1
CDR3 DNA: TGCGCCAGCAGCCCTTACACGGAGGAAGACGAGCAGTACTTC
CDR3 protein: CASSPYTEEDEQYF

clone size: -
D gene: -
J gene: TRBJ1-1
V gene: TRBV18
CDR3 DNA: TGTGCCAGCTCACCGGGGCAGGGGTTACACACTGAAGCTTTCTTT
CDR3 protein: CASSPGQGLHTEAFF

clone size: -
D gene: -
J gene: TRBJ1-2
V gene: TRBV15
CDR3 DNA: TGTGCCACCAGCAACGACAGAAACTATGGCTACACCTTC
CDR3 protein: CATSNDRNYGYTF

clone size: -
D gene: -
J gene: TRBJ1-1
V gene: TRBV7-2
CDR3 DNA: TGTGCCAGCAGCTTAGTCGGAGGGGCCACTGAAGCTTTCTTT
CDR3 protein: CASSLVGGATEAFF

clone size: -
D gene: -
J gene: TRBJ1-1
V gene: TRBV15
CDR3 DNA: TGTGCCACCGCCGAGGGAGGGAACAGCAAGAGGAAGGCTTTCTTT
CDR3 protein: CATAEGGNSKRKAFF

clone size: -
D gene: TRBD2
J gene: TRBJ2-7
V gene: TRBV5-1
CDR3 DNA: TGCGCCAGCAGCTTGGCCCGGGAGGGATACGAGCAGTACTTC
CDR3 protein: CASSLAREGYEQYF

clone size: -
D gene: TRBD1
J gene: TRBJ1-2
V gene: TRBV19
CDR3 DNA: TGTGCCAGTAGAAGAAGGACAGGGGATAACTATGGCTACACCTTC
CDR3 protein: CASRRRTGDNYGYTF

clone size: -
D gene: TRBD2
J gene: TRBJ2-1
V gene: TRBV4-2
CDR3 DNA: TGTGCCAGCAGCCAAGAAAGCGGGAGCTCCTACAATGAGCAGTTCTTC
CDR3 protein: CASSQESGSSYNEQFF

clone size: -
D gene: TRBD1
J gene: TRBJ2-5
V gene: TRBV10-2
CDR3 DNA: TGCGCCAGCAGTGAGACCCGGACAGGGGACCAGTACTTC
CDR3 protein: CASSETRTGDQYF

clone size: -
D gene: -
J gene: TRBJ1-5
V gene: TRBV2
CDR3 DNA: TGTGCCAGCAGTGCAGGGGATCAGCCCCAGCATTTT
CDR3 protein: CASSAGDQPQHF

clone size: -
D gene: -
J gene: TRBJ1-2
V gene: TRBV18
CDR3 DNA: TGTGCCAGCTCACCCGCTCCCGGGACGGGGGTTATAGTTAACTATGGCTACACCTTC
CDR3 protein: CASSPAPGTGVIVNYGYTF

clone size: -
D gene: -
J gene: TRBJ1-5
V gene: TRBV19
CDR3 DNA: TGTGCCAGTGCGGAGGGCGCCCCCAATCAGCCCCAGCATTTT
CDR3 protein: CASAEGAPNQPQHF

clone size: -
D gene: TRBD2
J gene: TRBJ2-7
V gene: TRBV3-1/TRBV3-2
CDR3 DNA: TGTGCCAGCAGCCAAGACCCGCCCGGACTAGCGGGAGTTGGGTACGAGCAGTACTTC
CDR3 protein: CASSQDPPGLAGVGYEQYF

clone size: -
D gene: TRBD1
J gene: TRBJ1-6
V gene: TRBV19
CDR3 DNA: TGTGCCAGTGGGACCGGGACAGTAGTAAATTCACCCCTCCACTTT
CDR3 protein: CASGTGTVVNSPLHF

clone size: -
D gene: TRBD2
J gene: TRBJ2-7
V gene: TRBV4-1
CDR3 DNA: TGCGCCAGCAGCCAAGAGACCCTAGCGGGCCTGCTGTACTTC
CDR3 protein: CASSQETLAGLLYF

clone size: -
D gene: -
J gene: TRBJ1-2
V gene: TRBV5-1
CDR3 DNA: TGCGCCAGCAGCCGGCCACAGGGCGGCTACACCTTC
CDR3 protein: CASSRPQGGYTF

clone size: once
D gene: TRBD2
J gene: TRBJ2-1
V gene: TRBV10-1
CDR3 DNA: TGCGCCAGCAGTGATTCTAGCGGCGCTTACAATGAGCAGTTCTTC
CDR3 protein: CASSDSSGAYNEQFF

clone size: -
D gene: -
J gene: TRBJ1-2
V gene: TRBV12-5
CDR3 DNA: TGTGCTAGTGAAATATTCGCGGTCGGCTATGGCTACACCTTC
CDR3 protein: CASEIFAVGYGYTF

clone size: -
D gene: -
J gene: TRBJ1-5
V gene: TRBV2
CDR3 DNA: TGTGCCAGCAGCCAGACAGGAAAGAATCAGCCCCAGCATTTT
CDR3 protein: CASSQTGKNQPQHF

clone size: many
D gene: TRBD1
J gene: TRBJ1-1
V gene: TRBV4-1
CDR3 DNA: TGCGCCAGCAGCTACGGACAGGGGGCTACTGAAGCTTTCTTT
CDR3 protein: CASSYGQGATEAFF

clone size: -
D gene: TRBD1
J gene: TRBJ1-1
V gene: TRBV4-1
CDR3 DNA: TGCGCCAGCAGCCAGACCTCAGGGGGGGCTTTCTTT
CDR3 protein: CASSQTSGGAFF

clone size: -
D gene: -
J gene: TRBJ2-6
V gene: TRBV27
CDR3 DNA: TGTGCCAGCAGGCTACTACAAGACTCTGGGGCCAACGTCCTGACTTTC
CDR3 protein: CASRLLQDSGANVLTF

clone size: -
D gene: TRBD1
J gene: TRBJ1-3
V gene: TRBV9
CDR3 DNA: TGTGCCAGCAGCGCAGGACAGGGCATATACAGCTCTGGAAACACCATATATTTT
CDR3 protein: CASSAGQGIYSSGNTIYF

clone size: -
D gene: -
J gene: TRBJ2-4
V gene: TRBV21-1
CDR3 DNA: TGTGCCAGCACCAGCCCCCGGGACAACCTAGCCAAAAACATTCAGTACTTC
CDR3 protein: CASTSPRDNLAKNIQYF

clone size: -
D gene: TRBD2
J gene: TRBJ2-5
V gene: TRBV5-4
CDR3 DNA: TGTGCCAGCACCCCCGACGGGAGCGGGGGGGAGACCCAGTACTTC
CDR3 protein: CASTPDGSGGETQYF

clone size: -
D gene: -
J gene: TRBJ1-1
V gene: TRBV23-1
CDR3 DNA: TGCGCCAGCCTGGAAGCTTTCTTT
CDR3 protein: CASLEAFF

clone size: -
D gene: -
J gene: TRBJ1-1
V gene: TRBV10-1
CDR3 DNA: TGCGCCAGCAGTAACCGGGCTACAGGGGAAGCTTTCTTT
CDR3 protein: CASSNRATGEAFF

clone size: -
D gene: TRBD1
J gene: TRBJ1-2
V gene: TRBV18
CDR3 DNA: TGTGCCAGCTCACCCGGGAGGGACAGCAATGGCTACACCTTC
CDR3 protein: CASSPGRDSNGYTF

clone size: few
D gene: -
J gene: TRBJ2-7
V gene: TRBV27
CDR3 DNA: TGTGCCAGCAGTTTAGGCAGTTTCTACGAGCAGTACTTC
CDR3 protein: CASSLGSFYEQYF

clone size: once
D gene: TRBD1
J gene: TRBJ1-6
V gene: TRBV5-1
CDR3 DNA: TGCGCCAGCAGCCCATTAACCCGGGACAGTGGTTCACCCCTCCACTTT
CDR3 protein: CASSPLTRDSGSPLHF

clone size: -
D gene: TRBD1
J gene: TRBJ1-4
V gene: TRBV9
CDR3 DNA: TGTGCCAGCAGCGTAGCCCCGGGACAGGGGGAAAAACTGTTTTTT
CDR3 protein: CASSVAPGQGEKLFF

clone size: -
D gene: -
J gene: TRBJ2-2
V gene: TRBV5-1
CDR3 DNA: TGCGCCAGCAGCTTTGACCTAGCGAAAACCGGGGAGCTGTTTTTT
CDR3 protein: CASSFDLAKTGELFF

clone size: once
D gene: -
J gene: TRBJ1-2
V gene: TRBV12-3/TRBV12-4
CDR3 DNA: TGTGCCAGCAGTTTAGGGCAGGCAAGAGGCTACACCTTC
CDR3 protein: CASSLGQARGYTF

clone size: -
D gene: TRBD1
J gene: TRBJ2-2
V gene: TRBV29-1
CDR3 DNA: TGCAGCGTTGAAGGGGACAGGTACACCGGGGAGCTGTTTTTT
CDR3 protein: CSVEGDRYTGELFF

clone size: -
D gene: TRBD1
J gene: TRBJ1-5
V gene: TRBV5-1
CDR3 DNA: TGCGCCAGCAGCTTGGGACAGGGGGAAGGTCAGCCCCAGCATTTT
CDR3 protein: CASSLGQGEGQPQHF

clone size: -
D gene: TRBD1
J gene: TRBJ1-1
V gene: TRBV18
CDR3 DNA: TGTGCCAGCTCACTCAGCCGGGACAGGGGGAACACTGAAGCTTTCTTT
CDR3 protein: CASSLSRDRGNTEAFF

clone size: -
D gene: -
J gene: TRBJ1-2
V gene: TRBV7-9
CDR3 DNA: TGTGCCAGCAGCCTTAATAGTGCCTATGGCTACACCTTC
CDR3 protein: CASSLNSAYGYTF

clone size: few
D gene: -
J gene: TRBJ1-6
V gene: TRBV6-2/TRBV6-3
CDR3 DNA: TGTGCCAGCAGTTCCCCGGGTGGCTCACCCCTCCACTTT
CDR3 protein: CASSSPGGSPLHF

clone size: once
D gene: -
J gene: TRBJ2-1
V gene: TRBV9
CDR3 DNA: TGTGCCAGCAGCGTAGGCCTAATCCCCCACAATGAGCAGTTCTTC
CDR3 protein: CASSVGLIPHNEQFF